Sequencing of this TCR beta chain was carried out in a study of blood T cell repertoires in COVID-19. Across the study: COVID-19 samples from acute and convalescent phases originated in the United States, Italy and Spain. PBMCs, B-cell-depleted T cells, or T cells were the source of the cDNA or gDNA that made up the material.

With 8 bases clipped from V and 4 bases from J, the junction kept 10 bases outside the gene matches. The CDR3 is 13 amino acids. The germline V gene encodes CDR1 SQVTM and CDR2 ANQGSEA. This clone was observed a few times. The authors' processing: Nucleated cell number was recorded as an estimate derived from reference gene primer amplification. The repertoire was sequenced with immunoSEQ multiplex PCR; TCRdb's copy has only in-frame clones and lacks some. That table is the source of V, J and clone size, and D and trimming were worked out from the DNA. The sample has about 170,000 clones, around 82% seen once.

The V call is TRBV29-1, the J call TRBJ1-1; TRBD1 aligns across 7 bases. The source is a man aged 55 to 70 who had recovered from COVID-19. Specimen: peripheral blood. The CDR3 DNA follows: TGCAGCCCCCAGGGACAGAGAGGCACTGAAGCTTTCTTT. Translated: CSPQGQRGTEAFF.